Below, 25 T cell receptor beta chains from the same sample are listed, as sequenced in a study of cytomegalovirus exposure and HLA in healthy donors. 60 Vbeta and 13 Jbeta primers were used in PCR. Here immunoSEQ multiplex PCR was the method, and the copy in TCRdb shows in-frame clones only, minus some. This sample yields 160,000 or so clones, of which about 80% are seen a single time; 2% to 2.5% belongs to the top ten. The source material was PBMCs. The origin of the receptors is a middle-aged man in good health and CMV-seropositive.

The CDR3 spells CASSFGQNYGYTF. CDR3 DNA: TGTGCCAGCAGCTTTGGGCAGAACTATGGCTACACCTTC. The chain joins TRBV7-9 to TRBJ1-2, with D uncertain. The V gene lost 3 bases and the J gene lost 2 bases, with 7 bases spanning the gap. CDR1 is SEHNR, CDR2 FQNEAQ, per germline (reference sequence). The CDR3 is 13 amino acids. Full variable domain (outside the CDR3, taken from reference TRBV7-9 and TRBJ1-2): DTGVSQNPRHKITKRGQNVTFRCDPISEHNRLYWYRQTLGQGPEFLTYFQNEAQLEKSRLLSDRFSAERPKGSFSTLEIQRTEQGDSAMYLCASSFGQNYGYTFGSGTRLTVV.

The V and J genes are TRBV7-2 and TRBJ1-2; D not certain. This CDR3 spans 15 amino acids. The V gene's germline CDR1 is SGHTA and CDR2 FQGNSA. Between the trimmed V and J ends, which lost 5 bases and 2 bases, there was a span of 15 bases. CDR3 sequence reads: CASSSGWSPNYGYTF. The CDR3 region has the DNA TGTGCCAGCAGCAGCGGGTGGAGCCCAAACTATGGCTACACCTTC.

V usage is TRBV4-1 and J usage is TRBJ1-1, with D possibly TRBD1 on 6 matching bases. The V end lost 4 bases, the J end lost 0 bases, and 15 bases lay between the germline ends. CDR1 and CDR2 (germline): MGHRA, YSYEKL. The CDR3 is 16 amino acids. The CDR3 sequence is CASSLQFGQLNTEAFF. The CDR3 nucleotides read TGCGCCAGCAGCCTCCAATTCGGACAGCTGAACACTGAAGCTTTCTTT.

The genes are TRBV6-1 and TRBJ2-6; D is uncertain. This CDR3 has 15 residues. Germline CDR1 is MNHNS and CDR2 is SASEGT. Trimming took 2 bases from V and 4 from J, leaving 9 bases between them. The CDR3: CASSEQSIGANVLTF. DNA for the CDR3: TGTGCCAGCAGTGAACAGTCCATAGGGGCCAACGTCCTGACTTTC.

The V and J genes are TRBV20-1 and TRBJ1-2; D is possibly TRBD1 (5 bases). V dropped 6 bases and J dropped 1 base, with 6 bases sitting between them. The CDR3 is 11 residues long. Germline CDR1 and CDR2: DFQATT and SNEGSKA (reference sequence). CDR3: CSADNNYGYTF. DNA of the CDR3: TGCAGTGCGGACAATAACTATGGCTACACCTTC.

A few counts support this clone. The chain couples TRBV5-6 to TRBJ2-7, with 9 bases matching TRBD1. Trimming took 0 bases from V and 2 from J; bases not matched to a gene: 3. The germline V gene has CDR1 SGHDT and CDR2 YYEEEE. The CDR3 spans 15 residues. The CDR3 loop is CASSLATGGPYEQYF. The CDR3 nucleotides are TGTGCCAGCAGCTTGGCGACAGGGGGGCCCTACGAGCAGTACTTC.

This chain links TRBV11-2 with TRBJ1-2; the D is unclear. The CDR3 spans 14 residues. Germline CDR1 and CDR2: SGHAT and FQNNGV. Trimming took 1 base from V and 3 from J, leaving 9 bases between them. In DNA form, the CDR3 reads TGTGCCAGCAGCTTAGGGGGAGCCGACTATGGCTACACCTTC. This sequence encodes CASSLGGADYGYTF.

This clone was seen once. The V and J genes are TRBV6-1 and TRBJ1-1, with D perhaps matching TRBD1 (5 bases). CDR1 is MNHNS and CDR2 is SASEGT in the germline V gene. V was cut by 6 bases and J by 3 bases, with 11 bases left in between. The CDR3 runs to 13 residues. The CDR3 here is CASRAGRDTEAFF. The CDR3 DNA sequence: TGTGCCAGCAGGGCAGGCAGGGACACTGAAGCTTTCTTT.

The chain has TRBV10-1 and TRBJ1-1; D is ambiguous. The CDR3 sequence is 15 residues long. Germline V gene sequence: CDR1 WNHNN, CDR2 SYGVQD (reference sequence). Trimming left V 0 bases short and J 3 bases short, with 11 bases between. The chain's CDR3 is CASSESRRSDTEAFF. DNA of the CDR3: TGCGCCAGCAGTGAGTCGAGGCGGAGTGACACTGAAGCTTTCTTT.

The genes are TRBV19 and TRBJ2-7, with 10 nucleotides matching TRBD2. The CDR3 is 18 amino acids. Germline lookup yields CDR1 LNHDA and CDR2 SQIVND (reference sequence). Losses at the gene ends were 6 bases for V and 1 base for J; bases not matched to a gene: 15. CDR3 nucleotides: TGTGCCAGTAGGCCGCCGGGACCAGCGGGGGGGAGGTCCTACGAGCAGTACTTC. It is translated as CASRPPGPAGGRSYEQYF. The entire variable domain, with the rest obtained from reference TRBV19 and TRBJ2-7, is as follows: DGGITQSPKYLFRKEGQNVTLSCEQNLNHDAMYWYRQDPGQGLRLIYYSQIVNDFQKGDIAEGYSVSREKKESFPLTVTSAQKNPTAFYLCASRPPGPAGGRSYEQYFGPGTRLTVT.

The rearrangement joins TRBV10-3 to TRBJ1-1; TRBD1 is a possible D gene (5 bases). CDR1 and CDR2 from the germline V gene are ENHRY and SYGVKD. CDR3 length: 13 residues. Trimming pared 7 bases from V and 4 bases from J, leaving 13 bases between. The CDR3 coding sequence is TGTGCCATCAACTCAGGGAGGGGCACTGAAGCTTTCTTT. This codes for CAINSGRGTEAFF.

This clone has a handful of counts. The rearrangement uses TRBV6-7 and TRBJ1-2; D is unresolved. TRBV6-7 is classed as an ORF, of uncertain function. This CDR3 has 12 amino acids. Trimming removed 1 base at V and 7 bases at J, with 7 bases between. The CDR3 DNA reads as TGTGCCAGCAGTTACTGGGGAGGTGGCTACACCTTC. Protein: CASSYWGGGYTF.

In nucleotides, the CDR3 is TGTGCCAGCAGCTTAAGTCGGACAGGGGGGTATCAGCCCCAGCATTTT. Its translation: CASSLSRTGGYQPQHF. The chain recombines TRBV7-8 with TRBJ1-5, with TRBD1 matching over 10 bases. The V and J ends lost 2 bases and 5 bases, in that order; junction bases with no gene match: 6. The CDR3 covers 16 residues. Germline CDR1 reads SGHVS; CDR2 reads FQNEAQ.

The rearrangement joins TRBV4-2 to TRBJ2-1; TRBD2 aligns across 7 bases. The CDR3 extends over 17 amino acids. Per the germline V gene, CDR1 is LGHNA and CDR2 is YNFKEQ. With 0 bases clipped from V and 3 bases from J, the junction kept 8 bases outside the gene matches. CDR3 DNA: TGTGCCAGCAGCCAAGATACTCGGCCTAGCGGCTACAATGAGCAGTTCTTC. Encoded protein: CASSQDTRPSGYNEQFF.

This clone was seen a few times. The chain is built from TRBV4-3 and TRBJ2-3; 12 bases fit TRBD2. The CDR3 spans 16 residues. After removal of 0 bases from V and 4 bases from J, the junction contained 2 bases not matched to a gene. Germline CDR1 reads LGHNA; CDR2 reads YSLEER. CDR3 protein: CASSQDLAGGPDTQYF. The CDR3 bases are TGCGCCAGCAGCCAAGATCTAGCGGGGGGGCCAGATACGCAGTATTTT.

This clone was counted a single time. The chain recombines TRBV9 with TRBJ1-2, with D unclear. Trimming removed 0 bases at V and 8 bases at J, with 11 bases between. The length of the CDR3 is 13 residues. Germline values: CDR1 SGDLS, CDR2 YYNGEE. The CDR3 bases are TGTGCCAGCAGCGTAGGCCCGACTGCCGGCTACACCTTC. Its translation is CASSVGPTAGYTF.

The genes are TRBV7-9 and TRBJ2-7; possible D gene TRBD1, 7 bases. Germline-derived CDR1 and CDR2 are SEHNR and FQNEAQ (reference sequence). The CDR3 is made up of 15 amino acids. V gave up 5 bases and J gave up 2 bases, with 16 bases separating them. CDR3 DNA sequence: TGTGCCAGCAGCCCCAGGGGGGACGGAGCCTACGAGCAGTACTTC. Translation: CASSPRGDGAYEQYF.

Concerning this clone: Its ends do not fully match the called genes, so a read error is possible. The genes are TRBV7-2 and TRBJ1-2; tentative D call: TRBD1 (6 bases). Per the germline V gene, CDR1 is SGHTA and CDR2 is FQGNSA. The CDR3 contains 15 residues. The CDR3 loop is CASSPIYVGAYSYTF. In nucleotides, the CDR3 is TGTGCCAGCAGCCCCATCTATGTGGGGGCCTATAGCTACACCTTC.

The CDR3 nucleotides are TGCGCCAGCAGCCAAGATATGACGGCGGGCAGATACTATGGCTACACCTTC. Its protein is CASSQDMTAGRYYGYTF. The genes are TRBV4-3 and TRBJ1-2; D call uncertain. Per the germline V gene, CDR1 is LGHNA and CDR2 is YSLEER. This CDR3 is built from 17 residues. V lost 0 bases, J lost 3 bases, and 17 bases lay in between.

A remark on this clone: A much larger clone differs from this one at a single base, so this may be a read error. V is TRBV6-1 and J is TRBJ1-2; TRBD1 matches 10 bases. Germline V gene sequence: CDR1 MNHNS, CDR2 SASEGT. The length of the CDR3 is 15 residues. CDR3 protein: CVSSEWDRGNYGYTF. CDR3 DNA: TGTGTCAGCAGTGAATGGGACAGGGGTAACTATGGCTACACCTTC.

The chain links TRBV21-1 to TRBJ1-2. TRBV21-1 is a pseudogene locus. This CDR3 spans 14 amino acids. The CDR3 loop is CAIVPTGGDYGYTF. The CDR3 region has the DNA TGTGCCATCGTGCCCACGGGGGGGGACTATGGCTACACCTTC.

This clone was found once. V gene TRBV6-4 combines with J gene TRBJ2-1; 10 bases map to TRBD2. J was trimmed by 5 bases and V by 2 bases; bases with no gene match: 6. This CDR3 is 16 amino acids long. Germline V gives CDR1 MRHNA, CDR2 SNTAGT. This CDR3 is CASSDSTSGAHNEQFF. The DNA for the CDR3 is TGTGCCAGCAGTGACAGTACTAGCGGGGCTCACAATGAGCAGTTCTTC.

This chain uses TRBV20-1 with TRBJ1-1; no reliable D call. The CDR3 has 11 amino acids. Trimming shortened V by 3 bases and J by 2 bases, and 4 bases separated the two germline ends. CDR1 is DFQATT, CDR2 SNEGSKA, per germline (reference sequence). CDR3 residues: CSASLNTEAFF. CDR3 sequence (DNA): TGCAGTGCTAGCCTAAACACTGAAGCTTTCTTT.

This rearrangement joins TRBV28 to TRBJ1-6; no definite D call. V lost 7 bases and J lost 8, with 21 bases in between. Per germline, CDR1 MDHEN and CDR2 SYDVKM. CDR3 length: 16 residues. DNA of the CDR3: TGTGCCAGCAACCCTCTCGGGGAAGGCCTGTATTCACCCCTCCACTTT. Residues: CASNPLGEGLYSPLHF.

The CDR3 spells CASSQDLLAYEQYF. The DNA for the CDR3 is TGTGCCAGCAGCCAAGATTTGCTAGCCTACGAGCAGTACTTC. The chain employs TRBV4-2 and TRBJ2-7; D not resolved. CDR1 and CDR2 from the germline V gene are LGHNA and YNFKEQ. This CDR3 has 14 amino acids. Trimming cost V 0 bases and J 2 bases, with 8 bases left between them.